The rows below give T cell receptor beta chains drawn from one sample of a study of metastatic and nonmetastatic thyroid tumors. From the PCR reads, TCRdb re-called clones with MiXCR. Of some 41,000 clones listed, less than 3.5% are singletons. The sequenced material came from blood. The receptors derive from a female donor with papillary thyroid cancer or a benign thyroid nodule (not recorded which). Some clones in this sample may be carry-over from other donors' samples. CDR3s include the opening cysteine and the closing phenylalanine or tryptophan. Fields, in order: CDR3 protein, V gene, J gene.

CSAIGGLSNEQFF	TRBV20-1	TRBJ2-1
CASSTPYRAGEAFF	TRBV6-1	TRBJ1-1
CASIRDVSGNTIYF	TRBV10-3	TRBJ1-3
CASSARTSGNYEQFF	TRBV27	TRBJ2-1
CASRRLAGGAYNEQFF	TRBV6-1	TRBJ2-1
CASSRQGGGKNIQYF	TRBV28	TRBJ2-4
CASSQDPPGRPNQPQHF	TRBV4-1	TRBJ1-5
CSARNVASGRSSSYNEQFF	TRBV20-1	TRBJ2-1
CATFSVSAGSGELFF	TRBV6-1	TRBJ2-2
CASSADLETQYF	TRBV5-1	TRBJ2-5
CSARAVAGGLYNEQFF	TRBV20-1	TRBJ2-1